Listed below are T cell receptor beta chains from one sample, sequenced in a study of regulatory T cells in long-lasting Graves disease. TCRdb processed the multiplex PCR reads anew with MiXCR; each CDR3 protein has one entry. In the table there are approximately 500,000 distinct CDR3 sequences, 20% to 25% of which are singletons. Sequencing was performed on peripheral blood mononuclear cells (PBMCs), taken when the disease was refractory, from a patient treated with antithyroid drugs. All receptors derive from a female donor with Graves disease. Each CDR3 is given with its conserved first and last residue. The order of the fields is D gene, J gene, V gene, clone size, CDR3 DNA, CDR3 protein. D genes are given only for firm matches. Clone size appears in some rows only: once, few, many, or a class for an expanded clone.

D: -
J: TRBJ1-2
V: TRBV14
size: few
DNA: TGTGCCAGCAGCCAGATTGACCGGTTCAACTATGGCTACACCTTC
CDR3: CASSQIDRFNYGYTF

D: -
J: TRBJ2-1
V: TRBV28
size: few
DNA: TGTGCCAGCAGCGAAGGTGATGAGCAGTTCTTC
CDR3: CASSEGDEQFF

D: TRBD2
J: TRBJ2-7
V: TRBV19
size: few
DNA: TGTGCCAGTAGTATGACTAGCGGGACTTTTCGGCAGTACTTC
CDR3: CASSMTSGTFRQYF

D: TRBD1
J: TRBJ1-4
V: TRBV29-1
size: few
DNA: TGCAGCGTCCAGGGACAGCCAACTAATGAAAAACTGTTTTTT
CDR3: CSVQGQPTNEKLFF

D: -
J: TRBJ1-5
V: TRBV5-1
size: many
DNA: TGCGCCAGCAGCTTGAATGGAAACAATCAGCCCCAGCATTTT
CDR3: CASSLNGNNQPQHF

D: -
J: TRBJ2-7
V: TRBV11-3
size: -
DNA: TGTGCCAGCAGCTTCAGGGAAAAGAACGAGCAGTACTTC
CDR3: CASSFREKNEQYF

D: TRBD2
J: TRBJ2-2
V: TRBV18
size: once
DNA: TGTGCCAGCTCACCACCGAACAGCGGGAGTAGCACCGGGGAGCTGTTTTTT
CDR3: CASSPPNSGSSTGELFF

D: -
J: TRBJ2-3
V: TRBV12-3/TRBV12-4
size: -
DNA: TGTGCCAGCAGTTTCTTTCGCGTTTTCTCGGGCACAGATACGCAGTATTTT
CDR3: CASSFFRVFSGTDTQYF

D: -
J: TRBJ2-5
V: TRBV7-2
size: -
DNA: TGTGCCAGCAGCTTAGACCGACCCTACACGGTTGGAGAGACCCAGTACTTC
CDR3: CASSLDRPYTVGETQYF

D: TRBD1
J: TRBJ2-7
V: TRBV12-3/TRBV12-4
size: few
DNA: TGTGCCAGCAGATCTTCCGGGGACAGGTCGGCGTACGAGCAGTACTTC
CDR3: CASRSSGDRSAYEQYF

D: -
J: TRBJ1-2
V: TRBV28
size: few
DNA: TGTGCCAGCAGGGGGGGGGGCGCGAACTATGGCTACACCTTC
CDR3: CASRGGGANYGYTF

D: TRBD2
J: TRBJ2-7
V: TRBV28
size: many
DNA: TGTGCCAGCAGTTTCCTCAACCTCACTGGACTAGCGGGAATCCAGCAGTACTTC
CDR3: CASSFLNLTGLAGIQQYF

D: -
J: TRBJ2-4
V: TRBV2
size: many
DNA: TGTGCCAGCAGTGAAGTTAAAACGGAGGGAATAGCCAAAAACATTCAGTACTTC
CDR3: CASSEVKTEGIAKNIQYF

D: TRBD1
J: TRBJ1-5
V: TRBV3-1
size: many
DNA: TGTGCCAGCAGCCAAGGACAGGGGAACAATCAGCCCCAGCATTTT
CDR3: CASSQGQGNNQPQHF

D: TRBD2
J: TRBJ2-5
V: TRBV3-1
size: many
DNA: TGTGCCAGCACTCAGGTGGGGGGGAGAGGAGAGACCCAGTACTTC
CDR3: CASTQVGGRGETQYF

D: -
J: TRBJ1-1
V: TRBV20-1
size: -
DNA: TGCAGTGCTAGGCCCCGGGACATGGCGGCGAAAGCTTTCTTT
CDR3: CSARPRDMAAKAFF

D: TRBD1
J: TRBJ1-5
V: TRBV27
size: once
DNA: TGTGCCAGCAGCCCATTGGGACAGGTAAATCAGCCCCAGCATTTT
CDR3: CASSPLGQVNQPQHF

D: -
J: TRBJ1-1
V: TRBV20-1
size: few
DNA: TGCAGTGCTAGTACGGGGGCGTTGACTGAAGCTTTCTTT
CDR3: CSASTGALTEAFF

D: -
J: TRBJ2-7
V: TRBV12-3/TRBV12-4
size: many
DNA: TGTGCCAGCAGTGTCCACCGGGTCTCCTACGAGCAGTACTTC
CDR3: CASSVHRVSYEQYF

D: -
J: TRBJ1-4
V: TRBV3-1
size: many
DNA: TGTGCCAGCAGCCAAGCTCCGGACAACTCAGGAAAACTGTTTTTT
CDR3: CASSQAPDNSGKLFF

D: TRBD1
J: TRBJ2-4
V: TRBV7-9
size: -
DNA: TGTGCCAGCAGCTTAGCGGGGACAGGAGCGGACATTCAGTACTTC
CDR3: CASSLAGTGADIQYF

D: TRBD1
J: TRBJ1-2
V: TRBV6-5
size: many
DNA: TGTGCCAGCAGTTACGGGACAGGGGAGAGGACCTCCTTC
CDR3: CASSYGTGERTSF

D: -
J: TRBJ1-4
V: TRBV29-1
size: -
DNA: TGCAGCGTGGAAGCGGGGGCAGGAGGAAAACTGTTTTTT
CDR3: CSVEAGAGGKLFF

D: -
J: TRBJ2-7
V: TRBV6-5
size: many
DNA: TGTGCCAGCAGTTACTCCCTGGATCCTACCTACGAGCAGTACTTC
CDR3: CASSYSLDPTYEQYF

D: -
J: TRBJ1-2
V: TRBV15
size: many
DNA: TGTGCCACCAGCAGAGATCGGCTGGACGGGTCAAACTATGGCTACACCTTC
CDR3: CATSRDRLDGSNYGYTF

D: -
J: TRBJ2-2
V: TRBV28
size: many
DNA: TGTGCCAGCAGTCGATTCCGGGAGCTGTTTTTT
CDR3: CASSRFRELFF